This TCR beta chain comes out of a study of T cells in localized non-small cell lung cancer. General study findings and limits: Uninvolved adjacent lung, not tumor, had the highest T cell clonality.

As to this clone: Its target is unknown.

Germline assignment: CDR1 SEHNR and CDR2 FQNEAQ (reference sequence). There are 15 residues in the CDR3. V lost 5 bases to trimming and J lost 7 bases; unmatched junction nucleotides: 10. Profiled with immunoSEQ multiplex PCR; TCRdb holds only in-frame clones, not every one. The sample yields 25,000 to 30,000 clones, about 87% seen once. The gene calls are TRBV7-9 and TRBJ2-1; 8 bases align to TRBD2. Source: peripheral blood, taken before any cancer treatment. The clonotype was recovered from a woman aged 18-49 years with stage I lung adenocarcinoma. The CDR3 bases are TGTGCCAGCAGCCCCACCAGGACTAGCAGTAATGAGCAGTTCTTC. Its protein product is CASSPTRTSSNEQFF.